The clone carrying this TCR beta chain was seen repeatedly, ten times or more. This record belongs to a study of T cell repertoires in cytomegalovirus infection. In the study overall: Carrying CMV and the relevant HLA type showed in public TCR beta signatures.

MiXCR, applied by TCRdb to the reads, yields one record per CDR3 protein. The table shows under 250,000 distinct CDR3 sequences, with about 12% occurring only once. Trimming pared 6 bases from V and 5 bases from J, leaving 8 bases between. The CDR3 extends over 11 amino acids. Germline loops: CDR1 MNHEY, CDR2 SVGEGT. The source of this sequence is a human donor in good health (CMV status not recorded). Some clones in this sample may be carry-over from other donors' samples. Sequenced sample: PBMCs. The gene calls are TRBV6-2 or TRBV6-3 and TRBJ2-7; D may be TRBD2 (5 bases). DNA of the CDR3: TGTGCCAGCAGCCAGAGGGACGAGCAGTACTTC. It translates to CASSQRDEQYF.